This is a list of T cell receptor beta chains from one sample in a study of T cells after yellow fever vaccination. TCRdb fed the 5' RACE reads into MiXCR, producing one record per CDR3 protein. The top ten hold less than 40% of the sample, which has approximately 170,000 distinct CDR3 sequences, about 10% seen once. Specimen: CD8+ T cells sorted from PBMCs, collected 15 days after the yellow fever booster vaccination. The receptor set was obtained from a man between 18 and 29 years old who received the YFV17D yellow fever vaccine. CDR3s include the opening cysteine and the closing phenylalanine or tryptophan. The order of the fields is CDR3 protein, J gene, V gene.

CASSPRAGDFPDTQYF | TRBJ2-3 | TRBV3-1
CASSHEPGQGFTDTQYF | TRBJ2-3 | TRBV3-1
CASSPGGSRYQETQYF | TRBJ2-5 | TRBV4-1
CSGRGAMAGELFF | TRBJ2-2 | TRBV29-1
CASSEADTGELFF | TRBJ2-2 | TRBV6-1
CAISAKQGASNTGELFF | TRBJ2-2 | TRBV10-3
CSVGRVNTEAFF | TRBJ1-1 | TRBV29-1
CSAREGRNTEAFF | TRBJ1-1 | TRBV20-1
CATSEYARGISTDTQYF | TRBJ2-3 | TRBV24-1
CASSRQGHTEAFF | TRBJ1-1 | TRBV7-8
CSVDGRPNYGYTF | TRBJ1-2 | TRBV29-1
CASRRLAGGYTDTQYF | TRBJ2-3 | TRBV6-2/TRBV6-3
CASSQYRGRDTQYF | TRBJ2-3 | TRBV3-1
CASSQDVASMAYNEQFF | TRBJ2-1 | TRBV3-1
CASSQMWTGSREQYF | TRBJ2-7 | TRBV4-1
CASRTTQYNEQFF | TRBJ2-1 | TRBV12-3/TRBV12-4
CASSPARRTRDQPQHF | TRBJ1-5 | TRBV12-3/TRBV12-4
CASSQDRWGTAGYEQYF | TRBJ2-7 | TRBV4-3
CASRRAGGPPDTQYF | TRBJ2-3 | TRBV10-2
CASIQRGSGNTIYF | TRBJ1-3 | TRBV7-9
CASSQDPIYRSNEQFF | TRBJ2-1 | TRBV4-3
CAWSVRRLRETQYF | TRBJ2-5 | TRBV30
CASSYFGGGYTF | TRBJ1-2 | TRBV6-5
CASSGWGRDRNTEAFF | TRBJ1-1 | TRBV4-1
CASYLGAERGDQETQYF | TRBJ2-5 | TRBV2
CASSLGVIRYGYTF | TRBJ1-2 | TRBV4-1
CASSQDWQGLLEAFF | TRBJ1-1 | TRBV4-3
CASSQVTGNIQYF | TRBJ2-4 | TRBV4-3
CASSQSTGNTEAFF | TRBJ1-1 | TRBV4-2
CASSLSEWGNTEAFF | TRBJ1-1 | TRBV27
CASSFGNTEAFF | TRBJ1-1 | TRBV7-3
CASSEGSVNQPQHF | TRBJ1-5 | TRBV25-1